Shown below are 20 T cell receptor beta chains from a single sample sequenced in a study of early T cells in non-severe SARS-CoV-2 infection. TCRdb passed the 5' RACE reads through MiXCR, listing each CDR3 protein once. The sample holds around 50,000 distinct CDR3 sequences, about 9.9% seen once. The sequenced material came from whole blood. These receptors came from an adult who was a healthcare worker with PCR-confirmed SARS-CoV-2 infection or an uninfected control (not recorded which).

This clonotype was seen many times. The chain is built from TRBV28 and TRBJ1-5; 8 nucleotides agree with TRBD1. The germline V gene has CDR1 MDHEN and CDR2 SYDVKM. The CDR3 is made up of 14 amino acids. The J segment lost 7 bases and the V segment lost 6 bases, leaving 8 bases of the junction unmatched. CDR3 sequence (DNA): TGTGCCAGCAGGCCCGGGACAGGTGCACAGCCCCAGCATTTT. Protein product: CASRPGTGAQPQHF.

This clonotype came up a few times. The V gene is TRBV11-2, the J gene TRBJ1-6, with unresolved D. V was pared by 1 base and J by 9 bases, with 7 bases between. The CDR3 totals 13 residues. Germline V lookup: CDR1 SGHAT, CDR2 FQNNGV. The CDR3 region has the DNA TGTGCCAGCAGCTTAGGCAGGCGTTCACCCCTCCACTTT. This gives the protein CASSLGRRSPLHF.

This clonotype was seen repeatedly, ten times or more. The rearrangement uses TRBV7-2 and TRBJ1-5, with unresolved D. The CDR3 is made up of 12 amino acids. The ends were cut back, 5 bases at V and 6 bases at J, with 8 bases in the middle. CDR1 SGHTA and CDR2 FQGNSA come from the germline V gene. CDR3 loop: CASSPNVQPQHF. CDR3 DNA: TGTGCCAGCAGCCCAAATGTTCAGCCCCAGCATTTT.

This sequence joins TRBV28 and TRBJ1-4; no firm D call. V was shortened by 7 bases and J by 8 bases, with 8 bases between the two germline ends. The CDR3 consists of 11 residues. In germline, CDR1 is MDHEN, CDR2 SYDVKM. The CDR3 nucleotides read TGTGCCAGCAACAGAAACGAAAAACTGTTTTTT. Protein: CASNRNEKLFF. The full variable domain, rest sourced from reference TRBV28 and TRBJ1-4, is DVKVTQSSRYLVKRTGEKVFLECVQDMDHENMFWYRQDPGLGLRLIYFSYDVKMKEKGDIPEGYSVSREKKERFSLILESASTNQTSMYLCASNRNEKLFFGSGTQLSVL.

As regards this clonotype: This sequence may be a read error, since a much larger clone differs from it by one base. The chain employs TRBV7-8 and TRBJ2-5, with D unclear. The CDR3 is 12 amino acids. Per germline, CDR1 SGHVS and CDR2 FQNEAQ. Here the CDR3 DNA reads TGTGTCAGCACCGAATTACTGGAGACCCAGTACTTC. Its translation is CVSTELLETQYF. The entire variable domain, with the rest obtained from reference TRBV7-8 and TRBJ2-5, is as follows: GAGVSQSPRYKVAKRGQDVALRCDPISGHVSLFWYQQALGQGPEFLTYFQNEAQLDKSGLPSDRFFAERPEGSVSTLKIQRTQQEDSAVYLCVSTELLETQYFGPGTRLLVL.

CDR3 loop: CSVGGQGGPDTQYF. The CDR3 DNA is TGCAGCGTTGGTGGTCAGGGCGGGCCAGATACGCAGTATTTT. V is TRBV29-1 and J is TRBJ2-3; either TRBD1 or TRBD2 may fit D (5 bases each). The CDR3 totals 14 residues. CDR1 SQVTM and CDR2 ANQGSEA come from the germline V gene. Trimming cost V 4 bases and J 4 bases, with 15 bases left between them.

The chain couples TRBV20-1 to TRBJ2-1; D remains unclear. V was cut by 2 bases and J by 5 bases, with 10 bases left in between. Germline-derived CDR1 and CDR2 are DFQATT and SNEGSKA (reference sequence). The CDR3 runs to 13 residues. CDR3 sequence reads: CSARTALNNEQFF. CDR3 coding DNA: TGCAGTGCTAGAACCGCGTTGAACAATGAGCAGTTCTTC.

This clonotype was seen more than once but under ten times. V and J are TRBV7-3 and TRBJ2-5, with TRBD1 identical over 7 bases. Germline CDR1 SGHTA, CDR2 FQGTGA. Germline trimming cut 1 base from V and 1 base from J; bases unmatched to any gene: 3. This CDR3 has 15 residues. CDR3 in amino acids: CASSLRAGGQETQYF. CDR3 bases: TGTGCCAGCAGCTTAAGGGCAGGGGGCCAAGAGACCCAGTACTTC.

This clonotype was seen a handful of times. The V and J genes are TRBV7-8 and TRBJ1-1; perhaps TRBD1 as D (6 bases). The V gene lost 1 base and the J gene lost 3 bases, with 12 bases spanning the gap. Per the germline V gene, CDR1 is SGHVS and CDR2 is FQNEAQ. The CDR3 covers 15 residues. CDR3 nucleotides: TGTGCCAGCAGCTTAGAGGCGGGGGCGGACACTGAAGCTTTCTTT. Amino acid sequence: CASSLEAGADTEAFF.

The rearrangement joins TRBV29-1 to TRBJ2-5; D call uncertain. This CDR3 is built from 12 residues. Germline V gives CDR1 SQVTM, CDR2 ANQGSEA. Trimming took off 4 bases at V and 2 bases at J, with 8 bases between the two ends. The CDR3 here is CSVALGQETQYF. The CDR3 DNA reads as TGCAGCGTTGCTCTAGGGCAAGAGACCCAGTACTTC.

The V and J genes are TRBV18 and TRBJ2-7; TRBD2 matches 8 bases. V shed 0 bases, J shed 5 bases, and the junction held 6 bases outside the gene matches. The CDR3 length is 15 residues. Germline assignment: CDR1 KGHSH and CDR2 LQKENI. The CDR3 is CASSPPGLAGHEQYF. In DNA form, the CDR3 reads TGTGCCAGCTCACCACCGGGGCTAGCGGGTCACGAGCAGTACTTC.

This clonotype showed up many times. The rearrangement joins TRBV10-2 to TRBJ1-3; D is unresolved. There are 15 residues in the CDR3. The germline gives CDR1 WSHSY, CDR2 SAAADI. V dropped 6 bases and J dropped 4 bases, with 16 bases sitting between them. The CDR3 here is CASRSGGISGNTIYF. CDR3 DNA: TGCGCCAGCAGGTCAGGAGGGATCTCCGGAAACACCATATATTTT.

This clonotype was recorded at least ten times. This sequence joins TRBV7-8 and TRBJ2-1; no firm D call. Germline V gene data show CDR1 as SGHVS and CDR2 as FQNEAQ. The CDR3 runs to 12 residues. V lost 5 bases to trimming and J lost 7 bases, with 9 bases between them. CDR3 DNA sequence: TGTGCCAGCAGCCCTATCATAAATGAGCAGTTCTTC. Its protein product is CASSPIINEQFF.

V usage is TRBV9 and J usage is TRBJ1-2; D unclear. The CDR3 consists of 15 residues. V shed 4 bases and J shed 3 bases, with 16 bases lying between them. Germline lookup yields CDR1 SGDLS and CDR2 YYNGEE. CDR3 sequence: CASSLDQKPYYGYTF. CDR3 coding DNA: TGTGCCAGCAGCCTCGACCAAAAACCATACTATGGCTACACCTTC.

The chain links TRBV4-1 to TRBJ2-2, with TRBD1 matching 9 bases. With 4 bases clipped from V and 2 bases from J, the junction kept 8 bases outside the gene matches. From germline, CDR1 is MGHRA and CDR2 YSYEKL. The CDR3 sequence is 17 residues long. CDR3 in amino acids: CASSLDLGQGNTGELFF. DNA of the CDR3: TGCGCCAGCAGCCTAGATTTGGGACAGGGAAACACCGGGGAGCTGTTTTTT.

CDR3 sequence reads: CASSTLDEQFF. CDR3 nucleotide sequence: TGTGCCAGCAGCACCCTGGATGAGCAGTTCTTC. V is TRBV28 and J is TRBJ2-1; D unresolved. This CDR3 contains 11 residues. V was trimmed by 6 bases and J by 8 bases, leaving 8 bases between them. The V gene's germline CDR1 is MDHEN and CDR2 SYDVKM.

This clonotype was seen many times. The CDR3 spells CSATALPGLHAYEQYF. The CDR3 DNA sequence: TGCAGTGCCACCGCCTTACCGGGACTCCACGCCTACGAGCAGTACTTC. The V call is TRBV20-1, the J call TRBJ2-7; D may be TRBD2 (6 bases). Per the germline V gene, CDR1 is DFQATT and CDR2 is SNEGSKA (reference sequence). This CDR3 spans 16 amino acids. V was clipped by 6 bases and J by 2 bases, with 23 bases between them.

The chain carries TRBV10-3 and TRBJ1-1, with 10 bases lining up with TRBD1. Germline V gives CDR1 ENHRY, CDR2 SYGVKD. This CDR3 is built from 16 residues. V shed 11 bases and J 3 bases; nucleotides not matched to a gene: 15. CDR3 in DNA: TGTGCCGTCTATGGGGGGACAGGGGCGATGGACACTGAAGCTTTCTTT. Translation: CAVYGGTGAMDTEAFF.

This clonotype was seen repeatedly, ten times or more. The chain couples TRBV5-4 to TRBJ1-5; D is possibly TRBD1 (6 bases). With 4 bases removed from V and 0 bases from J, the gap between germline ends came to 14 bases. This CDR3 is built from 16 residues. Germline CDR1 SGHNT, CDR2 YYREEE (reference sequence). This CDR3 reads CASSAGGGRSNQPQHF. Written as DNA, the CDR3 is TGTGCCAGCAGCGCCGGGGGCGGTCGTAGCAATCAGCCCCAGCATTTT. The full variable domain, in which reference TRBV5-4 and TRBJ1-5 provide the parts outside the CDR3, is ETGVTQSPTHLIKTRGQQVTLRCSSQSGHNTVSWYQQALGQGPQFIFQYYREEENGRGNFPPRFSGLQFPNYSSELNVNALELDDSALYLCASSAGGGRSNQPQHFGDGTRLSIL.

The chain recombines TRBV5-1 with TRBJ2-5; TRBD1 matches at 7 bases. CDR1 and CDR2 (germline): SGHRS, YFSETQ. V lost 4 bases to trimming and J lost 4 bases; unmatched junction nucleotides: 10. This CDR3 has 15 residues. CDR3 DNA sequence: TGCGCCAGCAGCAGGCTGACAGGGTCAGGAGAGACCCAGTACTTC. The encoded protein is CASSRLTGSGETQYF. The entire variable domain, with the rest obtained from reference TRBV5-1 and TRBJ2-5, is as follows: KAGVTQTPRYLIKTRGQQVTLSCSPISGHRSVSWYQQTPGQGLQFLFEYFSETQRNKGNFPGRFSGRQFSNSRSEMNVSTLELGDSALYLCASSRLTGSGETQYFGPGTRLLVL.